These T cell receptor beta chains were read from a single sample in a study of T-cell reconstitution after alpha-beta-depleted transplantation in children. TCRdb re-analysed the PCR reads in MiXCR, keeping a single row per CDR3 protein. The sample consists of 480,000 or so distinct CDR3 sequences, 8% to 11% of them appearing once. The sample consisted of PBMCs, taken before TCRalphabeta/CD19-depleted stem cell transplant. These TCRs come from a child younger than 10 with inherited bone marrow failure, due to receive a stem cell transplant. The CDR3 runs from the conserved cysteine through the conserved F or W. D genes are given only for firm matches. Expanded clones get a size class; other rows say once, few or many, or leave the size out.

d_gene	len	abundance	v_gene	j_gene	CDR3aa	CDR3nt
TRBD2	19	many	TRBV11-2	TRBJ2-2	CASSLVFLAGDPSTGELFF	TGTGCCAGCAGCTTAGTCTTTCTAGCGGGAGACCCCAGCACCGGGGAGCTGTTTTTT
.	17	many	TRBV15	TRBJ2-7	CATSRYPLSGVSYEQYF	TGTGCCACCAGCAGATATCCTTTATCGGGGGTCTCCTACGAGCAGTACTTC
.	14	.	TRBV19	TRBJ1-5	CASSIGGPNQPQHF	TGTGCCAGTAGTATAGGAGGGCCCAATCAGCCCCAGCATTTT
TRBD1	15	many	TRBV7-8	TRBJ1-2	CASSSRQGVNYGYTF	TGTGCCAGCAGCTCCCGACAGGGAGTTAACTATGGCTACACCTTC
TRBD2	16	many	TRBV12-3/TRBV12-4	TRBJ2-1	CASSAPSEFPGGEQFF	TGTGCCAGCAGTGCCCCCTCGGAGTTCCCGGGGGGGGAGCAGTTCTTC
.	17	.	TRBV6-5	TRBJ2-7	CASSYTWTARTSNEQYF	TGTGCCAGCAGTTACACCTGGACAGCCCGGACTAGTAACGAGCAGTACTTC
.	13	.	TRBV15	TRBJ2-3	CATSLRVADTQYF	TGTGCCACCAGCTTACGAGTTGCAGATACGCAGTATTTT
TRBD2	19	many	TRBV12-3/TRBV12-4	TRBJ2-1	CASSPSGGLAGGPMDEQFF	TGTGCCAGCAGCCCCTCAGGGGGACTAGCGGGAGGGCCTATGGATGAGCAGTTCTTC
.	16	few	TRBV5-6	TRBJ1-1	CASSLAKGGMNTEAFF	TGTGCCAGCAGCTTGGCTAAGGGGGGCATGAACACTGAAGCTTTCTTT
.	13	many	TRBV7-9	TRBJ2-3	CASSLGDQDTQYF	TGTGCCAGCAGCCTGGGGGATCAAGATACGCAGTATTTT
.	12	.	TRBV30	TRBJ2-7	CAWSVAGIEQYF	TGTGCCTGGAGTGTAGCAGGGATCGAGCAGTACTTC
.	15	.	TRBV7-2	TRBJ1-5	CASSLAGTNNQPQHF	TGTGCCAGCAGCTTAGCAGGGACTAACAATCAGCCCCAGCATTTT
.	14	.	TRBV5-6	TRBJ2-7	CASSFVDLPPEQYF	TGTGCCAGCAGCTTTGTCGATCTCCCACCCGAGCAGTACTTC
.	14	few	TRBV27	TRBJ1-2	CASSPQGLFASYTF	TGTGCCAGCAGTCCCCAAGGACTCTTCGCCAGCTACACCTTC
TRBD2	18	many	TRBV28	TRBJ2-1	CASSLNGDSGRLRGEQFF	TGTGCCAGCAGTTTAAATGGGGATAGCGGGAGACTCCGGGGTGAGCAGTTCTTC
.	17	many	TRBV28	TRBJ2-1	CASSPLGGGQYYNEQFF	TGTGCCAGCAGTCCCCTCGGGGGCGGGCAGTACTACAATGAGCAGTTCTTC
TRBD2	16	few	TRBV5-1	TRBJ2-1	CASSLIPGGTYNEQFF	TGCGCCAGCAGCTTGATCCCGGGAGGTACCTACAATGAGCAGTTCTTC
.	15	many	TRBV4-3	TRBJ1-5	CASSQEWGPGQPQHF	TGCGCCAGCAGCCAAGAGTGGGGTCCGGGTCAGCCCCAGCATTTT
.	15	.	TRBV5-6	TRBJ2-3	CASRYGPILEGTQYF	TGTGCCAGCAGATACGGGCCCATCCTCGAAGGAACGCAGTATTTT
.	14	many	TRBV27	TRBJ1-1	CASSLKGMNTEAFF	TGTGCCAGCAGTTTAAAGGGGATGAACACTGAAGCTTTCTTT
TRBD2	13	many	TRBV4-1	TRBJ2-7	CASSLAGGLEQYF	TGCGCCAGCTCACTAGCGGGAGGGCTCGAGCAGTACTTC
.	13	many	TRBV9	TRBJ2-5	CASSSLDGETQYF	TGTGCCAGCAGCTCACTCGATGGGGAGACCCAGTACTTC
.	13	.	TRBV6-2/TRBV6-3	TRBJ2-1	CASGSGPYNEQFF	TGTGCCAGCGGTAGCGGTCCCTACAATGAGCAGTTCTTC
TRBD2	16	many	TRBV4-3	TRBJ2-5	CASSRGLAGAQETQYF	TGCGCCAGCAGCCGAGGACTAGCGGGAGCCCAAGAGACCCAGTACTTC
.	13	many	TRBV11-2	TRBJ2-1	CASSLGDDREQFF	TGTGCCAGCAGCTTAGGTGACGATAGAGAGCAGTTCTTC
TRBD1	15	few	TRBV12-3/TRBV12-4	TRBJ2-3	CASSSWDRAADTQYF	TGTGCCAGCAGTTCTTGGGACAGGGCGGCAGATACGCAGTATTTT
.	14	many	TRBV2	TRBJ1-1	CASSEGGENTEAFF	TGTGCCAGCAGTGAGGGTGGAGAGAACACTGAAGCTTTCTTT
.	13	.	TRBV20-1	TRBJ2-3	CSARAGGTDTQYF	TGCAGTGCTAGAGCCGGGGGCACAGATACGCAGTATTTT
.	16	many	TRBV4-2	TRBJ2-4	CASSSRHGAAKNIQYF	TGTGCCAGCAGCTCACGACACGGAGCGGCCAAAAACATTCAGTACTTC
.	16	many	TRBV4-2	TRBJ1-3	CASSPTGHQSGNTIYF	TGTGCCAGCAGCCCGACGGGACACCAATCTGGAAACACCATATATTTT
TRBD1	14	many	TRBV7-9	TRBJ2-7	CASSPNRGFYEQYF	TGTGCCAGCAGCCCCAACAGGGGGTTCTACGAGCAGTACTTC
TRBD1	15	few	TRBV20-1	TRBJ2-7	CSAAGGTGEIGEQYF	TGCAGTGCCGCCGGAGGGACAGGGGAGATCGGCGAGCAGTACTTC
TRBD2	16	many	TRBV28	TRBJ2-7	CASSLVGVLAGYEQYF	TGTGCCAGCAGTTTGGTCGGGGTGTTAGCGGGCTACGAGCAGTACTTC
.	14	many	TRBV6-1	TRBJ2-5	CASSGGTAQWAQYF	TGTGCCAGCAGTGGCGGGACAGCCCAGTGGGCCCAGTACTTC
.	17	.	TRBV24-1	TRBJ2-1	CATSDTSGTDSYNEQFF	TGTGCCACCAGTGATACCTCCGGGACGGACTCCTACAATGAGCAGTTCTTC
TRBD2	12	many	TRBV29-1	TRBJ2-1	CSVVPGGSEQFF	TGCAGCGTTGTGCCGGGAGGGAGTGAGCAGTTCTTC
.	16	.	TRBV7-8	TRBJ2-1	CASSLGGLNNPNEQFF	TGTGCCAGCAGCTTAGGTGGACTGAACAATCCCAATGAGCAGTTCTTC
TRBD2	16	many	TRBV11-2	TRBJ2-3	CASSRTSGKSTDTQYF	TGTGCCAGCAGTCGGACTAGCGGAAAAAGCACAGATACGCAGTATTTT
.	14	few	TRBV7-9	TRBJ2-1	CASSLAGSLYEQFF	TGTGCCAGCAGCTTAGCGGGAAGCCTTTATGAGCAGTTCTTC
.	14	many	TRBV20-1	TRBJ1-1	CSARPAQGYTEAFF	TGCAGTGCTAGACCCGCCCAGGGGTACACTGAAGCTTTCTTT
.	12	few	TRBV5-6	TRBJ2-1	CASSLGGFEQFF	TGTGCCAGCAGCTTGGGGGGCTTTGAGCAGTTCTTC
.	14	many	TRBV9	TRBJ2-1	CASSESKTYNEQFF	TGTGCCAGCAGCGAGTCGAAGACCTACAATGAGCAGTTCTTC
.	16	many	TRBV18	TRBJ1-3	CASSPGADSSGNTIYF	TGTGCCAGCTCACCTGGGGCCGACAGCTCTGGAAACACCATATATTTT
.	15	few	TRBV6-1	TRBJ1-5	CASSTGGAGPQPQHF	TGTGCCAGCAGTACGGGGGGGGCGGGACCTCAGCCCCAGCATTTT
.	13	many	TRBV28	TRBJ1-1	CASSSWGNTEAFF	TGTGCCAGCAGTTCTTGGGGAAACACTGAAGCTTTCTTT
TRBD2	16	many	TRBV11-2	TRBJ2-3	CASSSTSGGSTDTQYF	TGTGCCAGCAGCTCGACTAGCGGAGGTAGCACAGATACGCAGTATTTT
TRBD1	15	many	TRBV14	TRBJ1-1	CASSQDTGDYTEAFF	TGTGCCAGCAGCCAGGATACAGGGGATTACACTGAAGCTTTCTTT
.	14	once	TRBV20-1	TRBJ2-1	CSAREGLSYNDQFF	TGCAGTGCTAGAGAGGGGTTGAGTTACAATGACCAGTTCTTC
TRBD1	16	.	TRBV24-1	TRBJ2-5	CATSDLGRGLAETQYF	TGTGCCACCAGTGATTTGGGCAGGGGGCTTGCTGAGACCCAGTACTTC
.	15	few	TRBV14	TRBJ1-2	CASSPGTYLNYGYTF	TGTGCCAGCAGCCCCGGGACCTACCTCAACTATGGCTACACCTTC
.	14	few	TRBV5-4	TRBJ2-7	CASSGRASTNEQYF	TGTGCCAGCAGCGGCCGAGCATCGACAAACGAGCAGTACTTC